Described below is a single T cell receptor beta chain sequence and its context. This clone's antigen is unknown. Base qualities are not recorded, but no much larger clone differs from it by a single base. Using the deep immunoSEQ assay, multiplex PCR amplified TCR CDR3 regions from genomic DNA. For each cell subset, the extracted genomic DNA was distributed evenly across all wells of several immunoSEQ 96-well plates, and each plate served as one replicate. For sorted subsets, 200 ng of genomic DNA, equivalent to 30,000 or so T cell genomes, went into each replicate PCR. Purified libraries were measured with a Qubit 3.0 fluorometer, size-checked on a Bioanalyzer 2100, and measured again with the KAPA Library Quantification kit. Every immunoSEQ 96-well plate was sequenced on a separate single-read 150-cycle Illumina NextSeq 550 flow cell. In the paper's pipeline: The immunoSEQ output contained only junctional sequences without quality scores, so filtering could not match that applied to full-length reads. Sequences were annotated with PyIR, a Python wrapper for IgBLAST v1.9, using IMGT germline references to assign V/J genes and CDR3. Reads were removed for weak V/J assignments (E-value above 1e-6), missing CDR3, stop codons, out-of-frame junctions, or ambiguous translated residues. A V3J clonotype was defined by an identical inferred V gene, J gene, and CDR3 amino acid sequence. Percentage overlap between repertoires was computed as shared unique clonotypes divided by the size of the smaller repertoire. Three approaches were used to assess repertoire richness: RTK rarefaction, the Chao1 estimator, and Recon v2.1 estimates of unobserved clonotypes. OLGA was used to compute generation probabilities for all TCRbeta clonotypes that the gDNA method yielded from a handful of donors. TCRdb took over this immuneACCESS table, retaining in-frame rearrangements with V and J assigned. Such tables are incomplete; in checked studies, under half of the missing clones stem from an unresolved V gene, and the remainder is unexplained. The V and J calls and clone size are taken from that table; D and trimming were inferred from the DNA. The sample table records hundreds of thousands of clones; approximately 96% of these occur just once. In total, the top ten clones hold more than 0.085% of the sample.

For the CD8 naive samples, CD45RO-negative cells were positively selected for CCR7, yielding a CD45RA+CCR7+ population from which TemRA cells were excluded. Donors were healthy HIV-negative adults with no recently reported acute infections or vaccinations. All donors were Caucasian adults living in Nashville, Tennessee, USA. Blood was obtained by leukapheresis, after which PBMCs were separated by Ficoll-Histopaque density gradient centrifugation and cryopreserved in liquid nitrogen vapor phase. Analytical flow cytometry was used to check the purity and quantity of each magnetically sorted T cell population. Genomic DNA was isolated from every sorted fraction and measured by UV absorbance on a Nanodrop 2000c. Cut back by 2 bases and 5 bases, the V and J ends lie 13 bases apart. The CDR3, cysteine through phenylalanine, is 15 amino acids long. Here the CDR3 DNA is all that survives: 45 bases in frame from base 1. The germline V gene (reference sequence) supplies CDR1 MNHNY and CDR2 SVGAGI.

The entry originates in a study of shared clonotypes between healthy human individuals (dated by TCRdb to about 2020). Looking at the study overall: A few men and a couple of women, aged 18 to 49 years, made up the cohort. For each donor, three plates each were used for CD4 naive and CD4 memory, two plates were used for CD8 naive, and one plate was used for CD8 memory. To estimate repertoire size and how much clonotypes are shared between individuals, the study performed deep sequencing of blood TCR repertoires from roughly five healthy adults. To increase sequencing depth and limit assay-specific biases, TCR repertoire library preparation and sequencing were carried out by different laboratories using diverse techniques. Each donor's leukapheresis produced roughly between about 0.9 and 9.5 billion PBMCs.

Points the paper makes about the study in general: Larger estimated clonotype richness was generally found for naive subsets than for memory subsets. Rarefaction of sorted-subset datasets indicated incomplete sequencing despite the large sequencing depth. Clonotypes shared by all four sorted-subset donors showed higher generation probabilities than non-shared clonotypes. Only blood was sampled, and tissue TCR repertoires likely differ from those in blood. Based on pairwise subsampling, the degree of clonotype sharing among donors was expected to be affected by sequencing depth. The genetic and exposure-history diversity represented was limited by the small number of donors. Across four donors, approximately 4.9% of naive CD4, approximately 3.5% of naive CD8, 2% to 2.5% of memory CD4, and 0.3% to 0.45% of memory CD8 clonotypes were shared.

The sequence is built from TRBV6-6 and TRBJ2-1; a weak D assignment points to TRBD2 (6 bases agree). The clonotype comes from a woman younger than 45 in good health. The sample consisted of naive CD8+ T cells sorted from blood. Sample cell subset or site, as interpreted from the label and publication: CD45RA+CCR7+. The DNA sequence follows: TGTGCCAGCAGTTACGGAGGGGTAGGAGACAATGAGCAGTTCTTC. This codes for CASSYGGVGDNEQFF.